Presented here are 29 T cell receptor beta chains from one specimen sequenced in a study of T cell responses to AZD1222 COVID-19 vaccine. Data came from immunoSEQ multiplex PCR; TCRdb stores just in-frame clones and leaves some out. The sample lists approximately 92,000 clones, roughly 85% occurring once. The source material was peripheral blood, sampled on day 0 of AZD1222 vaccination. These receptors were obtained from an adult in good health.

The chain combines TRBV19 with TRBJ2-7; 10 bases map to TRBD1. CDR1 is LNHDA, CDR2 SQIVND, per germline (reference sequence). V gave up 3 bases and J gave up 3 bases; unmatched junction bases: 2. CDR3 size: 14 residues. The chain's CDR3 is CASSMGTGDYEQYV. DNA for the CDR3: TGTGCCAGTAGTATGGGGACAGGGGACTACGAGCAGTACGTC.

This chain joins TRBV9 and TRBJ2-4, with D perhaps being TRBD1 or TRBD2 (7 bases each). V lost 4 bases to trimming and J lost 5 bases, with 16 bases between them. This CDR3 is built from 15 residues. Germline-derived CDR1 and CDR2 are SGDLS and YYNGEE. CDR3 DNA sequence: TGTGCCAGCAGCCCCGGAGCGGGGACAGAAAACATTCAGTACTTC. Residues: CASSPGAGTENIQYF.

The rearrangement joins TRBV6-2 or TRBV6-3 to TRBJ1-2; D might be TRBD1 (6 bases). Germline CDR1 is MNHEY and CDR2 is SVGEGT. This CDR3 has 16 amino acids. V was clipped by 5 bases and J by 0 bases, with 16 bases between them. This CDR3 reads CASSRFGQSPNYGYTF. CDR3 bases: TGTGCCAGCAGTCGGTTCGGACAGAGCCCTAACTATGGCTACACCTTC.

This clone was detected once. CDR3 residues: CASSDRGRKKGDYEQYF. For the CDR3, the DNA is TGTGCCAGCAGTGACCGGGGGAGGAAAAAGGGGGACTACGAGCAGTACTTC. The chain carries TRBV6-1 and TRBJ2-7; D tentatively reads TRBD1 or TRBD2 (6 bases each). Germline CDR1 MNHNS, CDR2 SASEGT. Trimming removed 3 bases at V and 3 bases at J, with 21 bases between. The CDR3 sequence is 17 residues long.

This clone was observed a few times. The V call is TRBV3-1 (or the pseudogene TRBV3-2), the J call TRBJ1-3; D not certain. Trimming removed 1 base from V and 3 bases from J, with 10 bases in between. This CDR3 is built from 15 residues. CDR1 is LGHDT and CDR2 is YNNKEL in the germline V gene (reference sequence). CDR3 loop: CASSQGGSRGNTIYF. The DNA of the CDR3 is TGTGCCAGCAGCCAAGGGGGTTCCCGTGGAAACACCATATATTTT.

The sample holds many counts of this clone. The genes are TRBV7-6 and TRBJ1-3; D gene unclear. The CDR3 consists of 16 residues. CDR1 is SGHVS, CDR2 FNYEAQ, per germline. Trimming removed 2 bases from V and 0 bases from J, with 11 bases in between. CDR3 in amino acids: CASSLRPESSGNTIYF. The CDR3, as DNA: TGTGCCAGCAGCTTACGACCCGAGAGCTCTGGAAACACCATATATTTT.

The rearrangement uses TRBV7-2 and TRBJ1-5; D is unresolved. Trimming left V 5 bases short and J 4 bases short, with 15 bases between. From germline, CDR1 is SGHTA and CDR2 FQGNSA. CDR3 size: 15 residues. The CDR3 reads CASSKNRDLNQPQHF. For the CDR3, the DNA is TGTGCCAGCAGCAAAAACCGCGACCTAAATCAGCCCCAGCATTTT.

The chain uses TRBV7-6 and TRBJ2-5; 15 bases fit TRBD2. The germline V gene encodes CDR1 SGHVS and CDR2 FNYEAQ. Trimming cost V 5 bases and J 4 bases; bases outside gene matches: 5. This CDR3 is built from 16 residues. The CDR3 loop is CASSGGLAGGRETQYF. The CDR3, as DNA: TGTGCCAGCAGCGGCGGACTAGCGGGGGGGCGAGAGACCCAGTACTTC.

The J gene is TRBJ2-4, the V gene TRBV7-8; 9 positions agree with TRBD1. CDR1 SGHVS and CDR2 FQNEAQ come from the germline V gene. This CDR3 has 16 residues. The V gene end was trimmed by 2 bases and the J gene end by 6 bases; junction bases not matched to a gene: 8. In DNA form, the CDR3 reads TGTGCCAGCAGCTTACCAATCGGGACAGGGACAAACATTCAGTACTTC. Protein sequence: CASSLPIGTGTNIQYF.

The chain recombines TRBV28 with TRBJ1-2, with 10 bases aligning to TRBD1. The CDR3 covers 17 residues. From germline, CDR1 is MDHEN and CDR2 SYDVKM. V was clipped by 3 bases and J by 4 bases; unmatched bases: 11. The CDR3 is CASSFFHKGQGSYGYTF. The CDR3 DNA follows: TGTGCCAGCAGTTTCTTCCATAAGGGACAGGGGTCCTATGGCTACACCTTC.

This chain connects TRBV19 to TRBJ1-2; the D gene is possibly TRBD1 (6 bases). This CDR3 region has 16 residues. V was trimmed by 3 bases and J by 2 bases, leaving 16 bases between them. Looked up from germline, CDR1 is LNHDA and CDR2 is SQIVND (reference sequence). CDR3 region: CASSIRGGSKNYGYTF. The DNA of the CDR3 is TGTGCCAGTAGTATCAGGGGAGGGAGTAAGAACTATGGCTACACCTTC.

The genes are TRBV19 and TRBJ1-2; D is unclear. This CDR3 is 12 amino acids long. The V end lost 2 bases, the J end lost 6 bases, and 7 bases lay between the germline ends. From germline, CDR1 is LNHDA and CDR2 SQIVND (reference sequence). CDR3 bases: TGTGCCAGTAGTATAATGGGAAATGGCTACACCTTC. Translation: CASSIMGNGYTF.

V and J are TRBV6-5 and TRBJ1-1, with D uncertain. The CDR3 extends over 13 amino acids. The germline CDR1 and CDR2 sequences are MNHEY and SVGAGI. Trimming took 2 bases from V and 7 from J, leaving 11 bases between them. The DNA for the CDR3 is TGTGCCAGCAGTTACGAATTCAGCAGTGAAGCTTTCTTT. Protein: CASSYEFSSEAFF.

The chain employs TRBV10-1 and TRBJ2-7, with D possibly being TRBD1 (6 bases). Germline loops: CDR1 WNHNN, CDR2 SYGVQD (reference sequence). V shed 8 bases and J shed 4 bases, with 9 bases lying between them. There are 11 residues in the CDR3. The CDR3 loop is CASLDRYEQYV. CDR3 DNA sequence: TGCGCCAGCCTAGACAGGTACGAGCAGTACGTC.

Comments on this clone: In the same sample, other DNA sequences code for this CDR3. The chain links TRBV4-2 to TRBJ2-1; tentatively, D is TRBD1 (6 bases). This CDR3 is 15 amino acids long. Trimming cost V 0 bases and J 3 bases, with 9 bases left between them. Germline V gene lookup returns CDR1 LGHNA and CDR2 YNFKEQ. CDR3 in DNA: TGTGCCAGCAGCCAAGATAAAGGGGGCTACAATGAGCAGTTCTTC. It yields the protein CASSQDKGGYNEQFF.

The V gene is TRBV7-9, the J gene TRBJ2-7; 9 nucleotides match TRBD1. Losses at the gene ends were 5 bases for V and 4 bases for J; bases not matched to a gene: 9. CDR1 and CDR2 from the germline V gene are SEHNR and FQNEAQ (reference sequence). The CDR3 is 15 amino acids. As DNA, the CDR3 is TGTGCCAGCAGCCTGGTTCCGGGACAGGGATACGAGCAGTACTTC. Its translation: CASSLVPGQGYEQYF.

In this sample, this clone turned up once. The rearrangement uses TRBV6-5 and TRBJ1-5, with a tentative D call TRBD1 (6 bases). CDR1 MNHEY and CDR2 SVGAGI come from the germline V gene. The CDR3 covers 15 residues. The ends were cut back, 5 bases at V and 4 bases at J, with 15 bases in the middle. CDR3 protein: CASSTPGAGNQPQHF. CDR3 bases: TGTGCCAGCAGTACACCAGGGGCAGGGAATCAGCCCCAGCATTTT.

DNA for the CDR3: TGTGCCATCAGTGGTACAGGGGAGACTGAAGCTTTCTTT. Residues: CAISGTGETEAFF. V and J are TRBV10-3 and TRBJ1-1; TRBD1 matches 7 bases. Trimming at V came to 4 bases and at J to 5 bases, leaving 4 bases not matched to a gene. This CDR3 is 13 amino acids long. CDR1 is ENHRY, CDR2 SYGVKD, per germline.

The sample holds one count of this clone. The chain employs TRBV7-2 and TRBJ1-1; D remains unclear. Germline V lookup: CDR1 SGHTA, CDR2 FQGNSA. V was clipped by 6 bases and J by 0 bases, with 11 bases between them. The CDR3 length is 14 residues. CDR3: CASRQKGVNTEAFF. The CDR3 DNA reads TGTGCCAGCAGACAAAAGGGAGTGAACACTGAAGCTTTCTTT.

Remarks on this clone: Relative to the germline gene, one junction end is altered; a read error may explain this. CDR3 sequence reads: CASSLWQGRGYTF. DNA of the CDR3: TGTGCCAGCAGCTTGTGGCAGGGTCGCGGCTACACCTTC. The chain is built from TRBV5-1 and TRBJ1-2, with D maybe TRBD1 (5 bases). The CDR3 contains 13 residues. CDR1 is SGHRS, CDR2 YFSETQ, per germline.

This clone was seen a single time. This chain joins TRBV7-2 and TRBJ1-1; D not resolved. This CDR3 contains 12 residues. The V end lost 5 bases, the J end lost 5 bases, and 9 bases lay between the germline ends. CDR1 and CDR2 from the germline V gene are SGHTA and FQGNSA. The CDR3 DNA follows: TGTGCCAGCAGCCAGTATTATACTGAAGCTTTCTTT. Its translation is CASSQYYTEAFF.

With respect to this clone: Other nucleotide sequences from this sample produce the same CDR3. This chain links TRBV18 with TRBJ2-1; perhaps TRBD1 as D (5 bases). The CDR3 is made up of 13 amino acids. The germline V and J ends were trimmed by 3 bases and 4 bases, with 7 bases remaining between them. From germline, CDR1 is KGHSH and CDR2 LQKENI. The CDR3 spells CASSPDRYNEQFF. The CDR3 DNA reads TGTGCCAGCTCACCTGACAGATACAATGAGCAGTTCTTC.

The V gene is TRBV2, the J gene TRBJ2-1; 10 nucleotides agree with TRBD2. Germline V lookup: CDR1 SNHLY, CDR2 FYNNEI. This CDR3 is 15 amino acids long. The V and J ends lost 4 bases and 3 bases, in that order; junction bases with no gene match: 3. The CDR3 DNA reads TGTGCCAGCAGTGCCCGACTAGCGGGCTACAATGAGCAGTTCTTC. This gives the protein CASSARLAGYNEQFF. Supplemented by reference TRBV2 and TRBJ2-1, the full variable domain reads EPEVTQTPSHQVTQMGQEVILRCVPISNHLYFYWYRQILGQKVEFLVSFYNNEISEKSEIFDDQFSVERPDGSNFTLKIRSTKLEDSAMYFCASSARLAGYNEQFFGPGTRLTVL.

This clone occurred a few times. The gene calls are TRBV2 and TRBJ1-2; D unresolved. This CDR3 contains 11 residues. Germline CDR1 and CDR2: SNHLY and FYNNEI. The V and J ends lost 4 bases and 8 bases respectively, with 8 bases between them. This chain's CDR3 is CASSAYDGYTF. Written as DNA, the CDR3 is TGTGCCAGCAGTGCCTATGACGGCTACACCTTC.

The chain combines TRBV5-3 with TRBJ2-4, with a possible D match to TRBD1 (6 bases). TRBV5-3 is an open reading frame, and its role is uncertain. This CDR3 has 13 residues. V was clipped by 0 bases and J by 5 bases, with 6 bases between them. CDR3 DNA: TGTGCCAGAAGCTTGGACAGGGAAAACATTCAGTACTTC. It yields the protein CARSLDRENIQYF.

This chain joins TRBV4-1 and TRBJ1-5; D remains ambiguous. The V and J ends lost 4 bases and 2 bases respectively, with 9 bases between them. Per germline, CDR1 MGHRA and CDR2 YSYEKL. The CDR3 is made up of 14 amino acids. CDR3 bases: TGCGCCAGCAGCCGTCTTATGGGCAATCAGCCCCAGCATTTT. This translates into CASSRLMGNQPQHF.

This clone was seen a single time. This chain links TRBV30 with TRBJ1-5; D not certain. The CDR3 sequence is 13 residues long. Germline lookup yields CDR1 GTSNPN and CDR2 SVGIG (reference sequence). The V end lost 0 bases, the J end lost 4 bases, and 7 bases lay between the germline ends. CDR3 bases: TGTGCCTGGAGTGTAATGGAGAATCAGCCCCAGCATTTT. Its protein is CAWSVMENQPQHF.

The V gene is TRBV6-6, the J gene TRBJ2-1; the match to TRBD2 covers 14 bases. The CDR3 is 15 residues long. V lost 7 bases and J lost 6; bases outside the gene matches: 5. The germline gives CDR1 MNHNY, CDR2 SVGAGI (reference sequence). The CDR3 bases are TGTGCCAGCATCGGGGGACTAGCGGGAGTCAATGAGCAGTTCTTC. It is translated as CASIGGLAGVNEQFF.

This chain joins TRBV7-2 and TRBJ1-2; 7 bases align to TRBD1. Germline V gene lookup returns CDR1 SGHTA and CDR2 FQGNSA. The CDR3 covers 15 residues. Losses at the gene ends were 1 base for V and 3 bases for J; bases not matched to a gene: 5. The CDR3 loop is CASSLGPRGDYGYTF. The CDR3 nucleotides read TGTGCCAGCAGCTTAGGACCCAGGGGGGACTATGGCTACACCTTC.